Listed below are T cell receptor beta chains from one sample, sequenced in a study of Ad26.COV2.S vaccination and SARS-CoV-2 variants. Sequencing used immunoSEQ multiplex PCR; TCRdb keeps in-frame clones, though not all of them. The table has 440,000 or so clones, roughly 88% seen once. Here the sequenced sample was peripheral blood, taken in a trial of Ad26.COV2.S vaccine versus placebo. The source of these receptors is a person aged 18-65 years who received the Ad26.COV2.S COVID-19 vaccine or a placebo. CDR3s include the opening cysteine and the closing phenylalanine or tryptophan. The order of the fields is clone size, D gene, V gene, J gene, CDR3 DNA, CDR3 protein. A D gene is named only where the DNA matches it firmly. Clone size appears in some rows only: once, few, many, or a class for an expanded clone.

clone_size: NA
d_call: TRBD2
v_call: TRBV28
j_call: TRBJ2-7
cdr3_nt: TGTGCCAGCAGCTGGGGGGGAGCCTACTACGAGCAGTACTTC
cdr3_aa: CASSWGGAYYEQYF

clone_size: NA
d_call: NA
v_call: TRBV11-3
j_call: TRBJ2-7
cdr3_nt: TGTGCCAGCAGCCGTCGGGACTTCAGGCAGACGTCCTACGAGCAGTACTTC
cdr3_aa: CASSRRDFRQTSYEQYF

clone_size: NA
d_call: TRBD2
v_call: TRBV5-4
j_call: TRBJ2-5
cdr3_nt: TGTGCCAGCAGCTCCGGGACTAGCGGGAGGGCCGGGGAGACCCAGTACTTC
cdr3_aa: CASSSGTSGRAGETQYF

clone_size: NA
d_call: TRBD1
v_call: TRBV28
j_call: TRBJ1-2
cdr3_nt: TGTGCCAGCAGTCCCCCCGGACAGGGAGACTATGGCTACACCTTC
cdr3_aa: CASSPPGQGDYGYTF

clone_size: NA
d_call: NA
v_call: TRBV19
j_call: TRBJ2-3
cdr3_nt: TGTGCCACCAGCCCCGGGGGCACAGATACGCAGTATTTT
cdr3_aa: CATSPGGTDTQYF

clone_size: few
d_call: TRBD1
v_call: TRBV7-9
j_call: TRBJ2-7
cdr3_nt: TGTGCCAGCAGCTTAGCCGGACAGGGCCGAAAATACGAGCAGTACTTC
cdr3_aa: CASSLAGQGRKYEQYF

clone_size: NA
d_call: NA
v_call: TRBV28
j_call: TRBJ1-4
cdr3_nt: TGTGCCAGCAGTCCGCCCAGCGCAACTAATGAAAAACTGTTTTTT
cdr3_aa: CASSPPSATNEKLFF

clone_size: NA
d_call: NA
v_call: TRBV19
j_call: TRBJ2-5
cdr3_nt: TGTGCCAGTAGTATTTCCGGGCCCCAAGAGACCCAGTACTTC
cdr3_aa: CASSISGPQETQYF

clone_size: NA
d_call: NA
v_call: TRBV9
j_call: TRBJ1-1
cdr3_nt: TGTGCCAGCAGCCCGATGGCGGGACGGATTCCCACTGAAGCTTTCTTT
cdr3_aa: CASSPMAGRIPTEAFF

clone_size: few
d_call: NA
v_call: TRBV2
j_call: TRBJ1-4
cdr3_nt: TGTGCCAGCAGTGAAAACACAGGGCGGGGTGAAAAACTGTTTTTT
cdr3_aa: CASSENTGRGEKLFF

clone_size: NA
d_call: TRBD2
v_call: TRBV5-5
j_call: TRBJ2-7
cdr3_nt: TGTGCCAGCAGCTTTGCGGGAGGGCTCTACGAGCAGTACTTC
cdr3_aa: CASSFAGGLYEQYF

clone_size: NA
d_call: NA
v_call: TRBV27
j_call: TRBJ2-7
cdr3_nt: TGTGCCAGCAGTGTAGTAGGCCCGTACGAGCAGTACTTC
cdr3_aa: CASSVVGPYEQYF

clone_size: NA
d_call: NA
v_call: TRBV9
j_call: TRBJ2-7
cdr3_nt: TGTGCCAGCAGCGTAGAGCCTAGCCTTGACGAGCAGTACTTC
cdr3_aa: CASSVEPSLDEQYF

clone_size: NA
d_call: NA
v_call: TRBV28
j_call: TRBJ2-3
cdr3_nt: TGTGCCAGCAAGGAGGTCAGCACAGATACGCAGTATTTT
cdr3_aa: CASKEVSTDTQYF

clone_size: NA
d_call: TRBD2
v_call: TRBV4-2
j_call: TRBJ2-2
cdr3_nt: TGTGCCAGCAGCCAAGTAGTTGATGCGGGAGGCCCCACCGGGGAGCTGTTTTTT
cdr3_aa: CASSQVVDAGGPTGELFF

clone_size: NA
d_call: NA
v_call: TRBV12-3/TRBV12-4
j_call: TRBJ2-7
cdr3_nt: TGTGCCAGCAGCAGTGGGACAAACTACGAGCAGTACTTC
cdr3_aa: CASSSGTNYEQYF

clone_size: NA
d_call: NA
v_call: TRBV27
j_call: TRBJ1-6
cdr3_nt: TGTGCCAGCAGTTTATCGGCGGAAAGGTCCTATAATTCACCCCTCCACTTT
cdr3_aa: CASSLSAERSYNSPLHF

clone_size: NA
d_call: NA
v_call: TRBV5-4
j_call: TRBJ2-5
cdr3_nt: TGTGCCAGTTTCGTGGCTAGCGAGGAGACCCAGTACTTC
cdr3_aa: CASFVASEETQYF

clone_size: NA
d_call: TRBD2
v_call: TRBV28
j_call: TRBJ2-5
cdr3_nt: TGTGCCAGCAGCCGACTAGCGGGAGGAGAGACCCAGTACTTC
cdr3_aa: CASSRLAGGETQYF

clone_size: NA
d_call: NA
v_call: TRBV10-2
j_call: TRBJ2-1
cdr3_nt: TGCGCCAGCAGTGCCCCAGGGAATGAGCAGTTCTTC
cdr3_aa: CASSAPGNEQFF

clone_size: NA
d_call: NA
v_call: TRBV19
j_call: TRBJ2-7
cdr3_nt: TGTGCCAGTAGTGGTGGGGGTTACGAGCAGTACTTC
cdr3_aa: CASSGGGYEQYF

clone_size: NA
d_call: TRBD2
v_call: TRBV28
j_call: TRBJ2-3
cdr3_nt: TGTGCCAGCAGTTTATCCCCCCGAGGGAGGGTAGATACGCAGTATTTT
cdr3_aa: CASSLSPRGRVDTQYF

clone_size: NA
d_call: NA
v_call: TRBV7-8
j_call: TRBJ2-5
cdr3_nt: TGTGCCAGCAGCTTTAGTGGGAGTCAAGAGACCCAGTACTTC
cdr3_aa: CASSFSGSQETQYF

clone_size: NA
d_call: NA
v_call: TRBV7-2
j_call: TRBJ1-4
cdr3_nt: TGTGCCAGCAGCTTAGACGGGCTCCGGGAAAAACTGTTTTTT
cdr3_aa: CASSLDGLREKLFF

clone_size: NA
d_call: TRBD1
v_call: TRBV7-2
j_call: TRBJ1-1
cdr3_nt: TGTGCCAGCAGTTGGGAGGGGGCGGGAATGAACACTGAAGCTTTCTTT
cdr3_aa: CASSWEGAGMNTEAFF

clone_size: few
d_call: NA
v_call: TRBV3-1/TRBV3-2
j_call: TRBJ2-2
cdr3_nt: TGTGCCAGCAGCCGACCGGGTACCGGGGAGCTGTTTTTT
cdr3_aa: CASSRPGTGELFF

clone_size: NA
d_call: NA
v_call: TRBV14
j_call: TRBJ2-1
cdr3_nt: TGTGCCAGCAGCCAAGCTCCGGGACAGGGGAGACTAGCGGAATACAATGAGCAGTTCTTC
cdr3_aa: CASSQAPGQGRLAEYNEQFF

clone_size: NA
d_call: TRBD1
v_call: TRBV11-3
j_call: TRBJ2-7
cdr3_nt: TGTGCCAGCACCGCCCTCCTGGGACAGCACCTCTCCTACGAGCAGTACTTC
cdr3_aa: CASTALLGQHLSYEQYF

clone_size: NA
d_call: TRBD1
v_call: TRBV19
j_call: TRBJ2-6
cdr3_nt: TGTGCCAGTGAACCGGGACAGGGCCTCTCTGGGGCCAACGTCCTGACTTTC
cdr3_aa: CASEPGQGLSGANVLTF

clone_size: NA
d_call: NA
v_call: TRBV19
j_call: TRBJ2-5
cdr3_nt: TGTGCCAGTAGTATCGGGACAATCCAGTACTTC
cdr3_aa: CASSIGTIQYF

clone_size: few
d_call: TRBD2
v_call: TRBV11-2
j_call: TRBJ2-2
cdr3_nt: TGTGCCAGCAGCTATGGACTAGCTCCTACCGGGGAGCTGTTTTTT
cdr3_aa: CASSYGLAPTGELFF

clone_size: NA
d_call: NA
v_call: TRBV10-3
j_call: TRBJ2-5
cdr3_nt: TGTGCCATCAGTGAGTGGAAGGAAGAGACCCAGTACTTC
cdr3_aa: CAISEWKEETQYF